The clone carrying this T cell receptor beta chain was picked up a small number of times. Its antigen is undetermined. Using its own MiXCR run on the reads, TCRdb lists one record per CDR3 protein. The repertoire includes about 190,000 distinct CDR3 sequences, 28% of them detected once, and about 28% sits in the top ten. The data derive from a study of T cell repertoires in cytomegalovirus infection. As for the study in general: Through public TCR beta signatures, both CMV infection and matching HLA type were indicated. Points from the study as a whole: It was HLA-C-restricted CMV-specific TCR beta clonotypes that dominated the response ex vivo.

Germline V gene lookup returns CDR1 MNHNS and CDR2 SASEGT. The CDR3 loop spans 17 amino acids. V shed 2 bases and J 0 bases; nucleotides not matched to a gene: 10. Sample: PBMCs. This clonotype was obtained from a human donor in good health (CMV status not recorded). Some clones in this sample may be carry-over from other donors' samples. V usage is TRBV6-1 and J usage is TRBJ2-7; TRBD2 matches at 7 bases. CDR3 coding DNA: TGTGCCAGCAGTGAATCATGGGGGGGGGACTACTCCTACGAGCAGTACTTC. Translating gives CASSESWGGDYSYEQYF.